This record concerns one TCR beta chain sequence. This sample stems from a study of blood T cells in healthy people across ages. Next came a second PCR, run for about 7 to 11 cycles, which used a sample-barcoded 5' primer along with a J-beta primer mix. A single record per CDR3 protein comes from TCRdb applying MiXCR to the 5' RACE reads. Of roughly 1,300,000 distinct CDR3 sequences listed, 45% to 70% are singletons. V trimming: 6 bases; J trimming: 2 bases; junction bases outside the gene matches: 9. The CDR3 is made up of 14 amino acids. The germline CDR1 and CDR2 sequences are SQVTM and ANQGSEA. The chain joins TRBV29-1 to TRBJ1-1, with TRBD1 identical over 7 bases. The TCR sequence derives from a man aged 18 to 30 in good health. Source material: blood. CDR3 loop: CSVYSGTANTEAFF. CDR3 sequence (DNA): TGCAGCGTCTATTCCGGGACAGCTAACACTGAAGCTTTCTTT.